The text below deals with one TCR beta chain. Its antigen is not identified. A read error may produce the germline difference seen at one junction end. The table came from immunoSEQ multiplex PCR; TCRdb's copy has only in-frame clones and leaves some out. The data show 9,500 to 14,000 clones, about 85% seen once. The data were taken from a study of STAT3 mutations in large granular lymphocyte leukemia. Study-wide results and caveats: Clonal expansion was inferred from samples taken at other timepoints. Every T-LGLL patient had at least one immunodominant TCRbeta clonotype.

This clonotype was sampled from a man of 80 years or more with T-cell large granular lymphocyte leukemia. Some clones in this sample may be carry-over from other donors' samples. Sequencing was performed on peripheral blood mononuclear cells.

The chain's CDR3 is CASSPPSELAREKLFF. The CDR3 nucleotides are TGTGCCAGCTCCCCACCTTCCGAGCTTGCTAGGGAAAAACTGTTTTTT. This sequence joins TRBV18 and TRBJ1-4; D is undetermined. Germline V gives CDR1 KGHSH, CDR2 LQKENI. This CDR3 is 16 amino acids long. The full variable domain, in which reference TRBV18 and TRBJ1-4 provide the parts outside the CDR3, is NAGVMQNPRHLVRRRGQEARLRCSPMKGHSHVYWYRQLPEEGLKFMVYLQKENIIDESGMPKERFSAEFPKEGPSILRIQQVVRGDSAAYFCASSPPSELAREKLFFGSGTQLSVL.